This TCR beta chain was recovered during a study of cytomegalovirus exposure and HLA in healthy donors. Study-wide results and caveats: Sequencing depth roughly uniform across donors was assumed in presence/absence analyses. Listed as cytomegalovirus-associated were over 150 TCR beta chains.

Despite likely unrecorded immune exposures, the donors were nominally healthy at the time of sampling. A note on this clone: The antigen is unknown.

PCR used 60 Vbeta primers and 13 Jbeta primers. The data were produced by immunoSEQ multiplex PCR, yet TCRdb's version contains in-frame clones alone and is incomplete. The sample lists 170,000 or so clones, 75% to 85% seen once, with about 2.2% in the top ten. The specimen sequenced was PBMCs. This sequence was found in a woman aged 25-40 years in good health and CMV-seronegative.

The CDR3, as DNA: TGCGCCAGCAGCCGACAGGACCCTTCAACTAATGAAAAACTGTTTTTT. This sequence encodes CASSRQDPSTNEKLFF. The chain carries TRBV4-3 and TRBJ1-4; weak D call: TRBD1 (6 bases). This CDR3 has 16 amino acids. The V end was cut by 4 bases, the J end by 0 bases, with 12 bases between. Germline CDR1 is LGHNA and CDR2 is YSLEER.